A single sample gave rise to the 13 T cell receptor beta chains below, sequenced in a study of T cell responses to AZD1222 COVID-19 vaccine. Measured with immunoSEQ multiplex PCR; TCRdb has only the in-frame clones, and not every one. The sample carries 95,000 to 110,000 clones, approximately 88% recorded once. Sequenced here: peripheral blood, sampled on day 0 of AZD1222 vaccination. These TCRs come from an adult in good health.

The V and J genes are TRBV28 and TRBJ1-2, with TRBD1 matching over 9 bases. The germline V gene encodes CDR1 MDHEN and CDR2 SYDVKM. J was trimmed by 4 bases and V by 7 bases; bases with no gene match: 1. This CDR3 is built from 12 residues. In nucleotides, the CDR3 is TGTGCCAGCACGGGACAGGGCTATGGCTACACCTTC. This codes for CASTGQGYGYTF.

The chain links TRBV5-1 to TRBJ2-5; TRBD2 matches at 13 bases. The germline V gene has CDR1 SGHRS and CDR2 YFSETQ. The V and J ends lost 5 bases and 4 bases, in that order; junction bases with no gene match: 8. This CDR3 is built from 16 residues. DNA for the CDR3: TGCGCCAGCAGTAGTTCCACTAGCGGGAGGGCAGAGACCCAGTACTTC. Residues: CASSSSTSGRAETQYF. The full variable domain, with the rest looked up from reference TRBV5-1 and TRBJ2-5, is KAGVTQTPRYLIKTRGQQVTLSCSPISGHRSVSWYQQTPGQGLQFLFEYFSETQRNKGNFPGRFSGRQFSNSRSEMNVSTLELGDSALYLCASSSSTSGRAETQYFGPGTRLLVL.

The V call is TRBV6-5, the J call TRBJ2-4; D is undetermined. Germline CDR1 MNHEY, CDR2 SVGAGI. V was shortened by 11 bases and J by 0 bases, with 11 bases between the two germline ends. The CDR3 covers 13 residues. The CDR3 spells CAALLQAKNIQYF. CDR3 in DNA: TGTGCCGCACTGCTCCAAGCCAAAAACATTCAGTACTTC.

This rearrangement joins TRBV21-1 to TRBJ1-6. TRBV21-1 is a documented pseudogene. This CDR3 has 18 amino acids. In DNA, the CDR3 is TGTGCCAGCAGCAAAGGGTTTGCTTCCCTAGTGGTGGGTTCACCCCTCCACTTT. Its translation: CASSKGFASLVVGSPLHF.

This clone appeared a few times. V is TRBV27 and J is TRBJ2-3; 8 nucleotides agree with TRBD2. Germline-derived CDR1 and CDR2 are MNHEY and SMNVEV (reference sequence). This CDR3 is built from 16 residues. With V trimmed by 4 bases and J by 3 bases, 9 bases remained unmatched. This chain's CDR3 is CASSSPGGIRTDTQYF. DNA for the CDR3: TGTGCCAGCAGTTCCCCGGGGGGGATTAGGACAGATACGCAGTATTTT.

This chain links TRBV29-1 with TRBJ1-5, with D maybe TRBD1 (5 bases). CDR1 and CDR2 from the germline V gene are SQVTM and ANQGSEA. The CDR3 runs to 12 residues. The germline V and J ends were trimmed by 4 bases and 4 bases, with 8 bases remaining between them. The CDR3: CSVGGANQPQHF. DNA of the CDR3: TGCAGCGTTGGGGGCGCTAATCAGCCCCAGCATTTT.

The chain carries TRBV6-5 and TRBJ1-2; 7 bases are shared with TRBD1. J was trimmed by 1 base and V by 6 bases; bases with no gene match: 5. There are 14 residues in the CDR3. Germline-derived CDR1 and CDR2 are MNHEY and SVGAGI. The CDR3 DNA follows: TGTGCCAGCAGGGGGGACAGAAATAACTATGGCTACACCTTC. It yields the protein CASRGDRNNYGYTF.

The chain couples TRBV14 to TRBJ1-1, with TRBD1 as a possible D gene (5 bases). In germline, CDR1 is SGHDN, CDR2 FVKESK. The CDR3 runs 13 residues. V lost 4 bases and J lost 7, with 13 bases in between. The CDR3 region has the DNA TGTGCCAGCAGCCCGTTTGGGGGGTATGAAGCTTTCTTT. Protein sequence: CASSPFGGYEAFF. The full variable domain, rest sourced from reference TRBV14 and TRBJ1-1, is EAGVTQFPSHSVIEKGQTVTLRCDPISGHDNLYWYRRVMGKEIKFLLHFVKESKQDESGMPNNRFLAERTGGTYSTLKVQPAELEDSGVYFCASSPFGGYEAFFGQGTRLTVV.

The chain couples TRBV5-1 to TRBJ2-7; 8 positions match TRBD2. V shed 3 bases, J shed 2 bases, and the junction held 7 bases outside the gene matches. The germline V gene has CDR1 SGHRS and CDR2 YFSETQ. This CDR3 has 15 residues. Here the CDR3 reads CASSSALAAAYEQYF. The CDR3 DNA reads TGCGCCAGCAGCTCTGCACTAGCGGCGGCCTACGAGCAGTACTTC.

The J gene is TRBJ1-2, the V gene TRBV28; no firm D call. Trimming shortened V by 8 bases and J by 4 bases, and 11 bases separated the two germline ends. Germline assignment: CDR1 MDHEN and CDR2 SYDVKM. This CDR3 has 12 residues. CDR3 sequence: CASSLIAYGYTF. CDR3 in DNA: TGTGCCAGCTCCTTAATAGCCTATGGCTACACCTTC.

The chain employs TRBV30 and TRBJ1-3; maybe TRBD1 (6 bases). This CDR3 comprises 15 residues. The germline V and J ends were trimmed by 3 bases and 2 bases, with 14 bases remaining between them. Germline assignment: CDR1 GTSNPN and CDR2 SVGIG (reference sequence). The chain's CDR3 is CAWSRFTGPGNTIYF. As DNA, the CDR3 is TGTGCCTGGAGCCGCTTTACAGGGCCTGGAAACACCATATATTTT.

In this sample, this clone turned up once. The chain combines TRBV9 with TRBJ2-5; D perhaps matches TRBD2 (6 bases). Looked up from germline, CDR1 is SGDLS and CDR2 is YYNGEE. Trimming took off 2 bases at V and 2 bases at J, with 16 bases between the two ends. The CDR3 is 16 amino acids. The CDR3 reads CASSVGSLAPQETQYF. The CDR3 nucleotides are TGTGCCAGCAGCGTTGGTTCCCTAGCGCCTCAAGAGACCCAGTACTTC.

This chain connects TRBV29-1 to TRBJ1-2; tentative D call: TRBD1 (5 bases). CDR1 and CDR2 (germline): SQVTM, ANQGSEA. Trimming stripped 7 bases from V and 7 bases from J, with 25 bases between. This CDR3 region has 15 residues. CDR3 residues: CSGRRTPGGCGGYTF. The CDR3 DNA is TGCAGCGGGAGGAGGACACCCGGAGGGTGTGGTGGCTACACCTTC.